The 24 T cell receptor beta chains in this list originate from one sample, sequenced in a study of radiation and T cells in renal cell carcinoma. Assay used: immunoSEQ multiplex PCR; TCRdb lists only in-frame clones, some missing. This sample has 90,000 to 100,000 clones, with about 88% found just once. Time point meaning: baseline pretreatment blood. Noted treatment: 15 Gy SBRT to primary tumor, nephrectomy 4 weeks later. Source: blood, taken from a patient whose treatment included radiotherapy and nephrectomy. The origin of the receptors is a man aged 50 to 60 with renal cell carcinoma.

The chain couples TRBV5-1 to TRBJ2-2; 12 positions agree with TRBD2. The CDR3 has 15 amino acids. The germline CDR1 and CDR2 sequences are SGHRS and YFSETQ. Trimming took 6 bases from V and 4 from J; bases not matched to a gene: 4. The CDR3 is CASKLAGGFTGELFF. The CDR3, as DNA: TGCGCCAGCAAGCTAGCGGGAGGGTTCACCGGGGAGCTGTTTTTT. The full variable domain, with the rest looked up from reference TRBV5-1 and TRBJ2-2, is KAGVTQTPRYLIKTRGQQVTLSCSPISGHRSVSWYQQTPGQGLQFLFEYFSETQRNKGNFPGRFSGRQFSNSRSEMNVSTLELGDSALYLCASKLAGGFTGELFFGEGSRLTVL.

V gene TRBV10-2 combines with J gene TRBJ2-3; 13 nucleotides line up with TRBD2. CDR3 length: 14 amino acids. V was clipped by 10 bases and J by 4 bases; unmatched bases: 5. CDR1 is WSHSY and CDR2 is SAAADI in the germline V gene. CDR3 nucleotide sequence: TGCGCCACCAGGACTAGCGGGAGTTCAGATACGCAGTATTTT. This translates into CATRTSGSSDTQYF.

V is TRBV18 and J is TRBJ1-4, with TRBD1 as a possible D gene (5 bases). Germline V gives CDR1 KGHSH, CDR2 LQKENI. V shed 4 bases and J shed 12 bases, with 9 bases lying between them. The length of the CDR3 is 11 residues. The CDR3: CASSQGNELFF. For the CDR3, the DNA is TGTGCCAGCTCACAGGGGAATGAACTGTTTTTT.

This chain uses TRBV5-8 with TRBJ2-7, with D maybe TRBD1 (6 bases). The germline V gene has CDR1 SGHTS and CDR2 YDEGEE. The CDR3 has 18 residues. Trimming took off 0 bases at V and 2 bases at J, with 21 bases between the two ends. The CDR3 sequence: CASSLATSSDSYTYEQYF. Written as DNA, the CDR3 is TGTGCCAGCAGCTTGGCTACGTCATCGGACAGCTACACCTACGAGCAGTACTTC.

The chain employs TRBV4-3 and TRBJ1-2, with D possibly TRBD1 on 6 matching bases. The CDR3 length is 14 residues. Trimming pared 1 base from V and 7 bases from J, leaving 13 bases between. CDR1 and CDR2 from the germline V gene are LGHNA and YSLEER. Here the CDR3 DNA reads TGCGCCAGCAGCCAAGTCTCAGGGGATGGTGGCTACACCTTC. Protein: CASSQVSGDGGYTF.

The V gene is TRBV5-4, the J gene TRBJ1-2, with TRBD1 matching 7 bases. V was clipped by 3 bases and J by 7 bases; unmatched bases: 9. Germline CDR1 reads SGHNT; CDR2 reads YYREEE (reference sequence). The CDR3 covers 14 residues. In nucleotides, the CDR3 is TGTGCCAGCAGCTCCGACAGGGAATTTGGTGGCTACACCTTC. Translated: CASSSDREFGGYTF.

There are a few counts of this clone. The chain has TRBV4-1 and TRBJ2-7; possible D gene TRBD2, 6 bases. The CDR3 totals 15 residues. The germline CDR1 and CDR2 sequences are MGHRA and YSYEKL. Trimming took off 4 bases at V and 5 bases at J, with 18 bases between the two ends. In DNA form, the CDR3 reads TGCGCCAGCAGCCCCCTGGGACCGGGGGTCCACGAGCAGTACTTC. It is translated as CASSPLGPGVHEQYF.

The genes are TRBV4-1 and TRBJ1-2; a weak D match, TRBD1 (5 bases). V dropped 1 base and J dropped 4 bases, with 13 bases sitting between them. The V gene's germline CDR1 is MGHRA and CDR2 YSYEKL. This CDR3 region has 15 residues. CDR3 bases: TGCGCCAGCAGCCAAGGTCCAGGGCTCGGCTATGGCTACACCTTC. Its protein product is CASSQGPGLGYGYTF.

This clone was recorded once. This rearrangement joins TRBV19 to TRBJ2-1, with D perhaps being TRBD1 or TRBD2 (5 bases each). CDR1 and CDR2 (germline): LNHDA, SQIVND (reference sequence). The V gene lost 3 bases and the J gene lost 0 bases, with 9 bases spanning the gap. There are 15 residues in the CDR3. This CDR3 reads CASSIGASSYNEQFF. The CDR3 nucleotides read TGTGCCAGTAGTATCGGGGCAAGCTCCTACAATGAGCAGTTCTTC.

Concerning this clone itself: The same CDR3 is also encoded by other DNA sequences in this sample. In DNA, the CDR3 is TGTGCCAGCAGCTTAGTGGGCAGTGAAGCTTTCTTT. It codes for CASSLVGSEAFF. The chain joins TRBV7-9 to TRBJ1-1; D call uncertain. The CDR3 consists of 12 residues. Germline V gene sequence: CDR1 SEHNR, CDR2 FQNEAQ (reference sequence). V was pared by 1 base and J by 7 bases, with 7 bases between.

The chain is built from TRBV6-6 and TRBJ2-7; D uncertain. Trimming removed 4 bases at V and 3 bases at J, with 10 bases between. Looked up from germline, CDR1 is MNHNY and CDR2 is SVGAGI (reference sequence). The CDR3 totals 13 residues. CDR3 sequence (DNA): TGTGCCAGCAGTTTTAGTCTGATCTACGAGCAGTACTTC. Protein product: CASSFSLIYEQYF.

The chain uses TRBV6-5 and TRBJ2-3; D is perhaps TRBD1 or TRBD2 (6 bases each). V was trimmed by 2 bases and J by 3 bases, leaving 12 bases between them. The CDR3 consists of 15 residues. Looked up from germline, CDR1 is MNHEY and CDR2 is SVGAGI. The CDR3 region is CASSYGGRGTDTQYF. CDR3 in DNA: TGTGCCAGCAGTTACGGGGGGCGGGGAACAGATACGCAGTATTTT.

This clone was seen once. The rearrangement uses TRBV2 and TRBJ1-5, with 7 bases fitting TRBD1. The germline CDR1 and CDR2 sequences are SNHLY and FYNNEI. The CDR3 covers 12 residues. V gave up 7 bases and J gave up 7 bases; unmatched junction bases: 4. The chain's CDR3 is CASKNRGQPQHF. In DNA, the CDR3 is TGTGCCAGCAAAAACAGGGGCCAGCCCCAGCATTTT.

This clone turned up a few times. This chain connects TRBV10-3 to TRBJ2-1; 11 bases agree with TRBD2. The germline V gene has CDR1 ENHRY and CDR2 SYGVKD. CDR3 size: 14 residues. V lost 6 bases and J lost 7; bases outside the gene matches: 5. Here the CDR3 DNA reads TGTGCCATCAGGACTAGCGGGGCTCTTAATGAGCAGTTCTTC. Its protein is CAIRTSGALNEQFF.

This chain connects TRBV7-2 to TRBJ1-2, with 7 bases identical to TRBD1. V shed 4 bases and J 4 bases; nucleotides not matched to a gene: 3. The CDR3 extends over 13 amino acids. Germline assignment: CDR1 SGHTA and CDR2 FQGNSA. This CDR3 is CASSYRGPYGYTF. CDR3 bases: TGTGCCAGCAGCTACAGGGGCCCCTATGGCTACACCTTC.

The V gene is TRBV2, the J gene TRBJ1-2; D unresolved. Between the trimmed V and J ends, which lost 3 bases and 5 bases, there was a span of 10 bases. Germline V gene data show CDR1 as SNHLY and CDR2 as FYNNEI. The CDR3 is 13 amino acids. The CDR3 nucleotides read TGTGCCAGCAGTGATCCCGCAGAGTATGGCTACACCTTC. Translating gives CASSDPAEYGYTF. Based on the CDR3 plus reference TRBV2 and TRBJ1-2, the full variable domain is EPEVTQTPSHQVTQMGQEVILRCVPISNHLYFYWYRQILGQKVEFLVSFYNNEISEKSEIFDDQFSVERPDGSNFTLKIRSTKLEDSAMYFCASSDPAEYGYTFGSGTRLTVV.

This chain links TRBV7-9 with TRBJ1-2, with D maybe TRBD1 (5 bases). Per germline, CDR1 SEHNR and CDR2 FQNEAQ (reference sequence). Trimming stripped 5 bases from V and 4 bases from J, with 11 bases between. The CDR3 consists of 13 residues. The CDR3 DNA reads as TGTGCCAGCAGCCAGGGACGGATCTATGGCTACACCTTC. Translating gives CASSQGRIYGYTF.

The sample holds one count of this clone. The chain links TRBV6-5 to TRBJ1-2; no clear D. Germline V CDR1 and CDR2: MNHEY, SVGAGI. This CDR3 has 16 residues. Trimming took off 0 bases at V and 2 bases at J, with 13 bases between the two ends. CDR3 nucleotide sequence: TGTGCCAGCAGTTACTCGTTTTGGGCAGAGAACTATGGCTACACCTTC. This encodes CASSYSFWAENYGYTF.

The chain links TRBV5-6 to TRBJ2-5; 8 positions agree with TRBD2. The end of the DNA fits TRBJ2-7 better, so the J call may be wrong. The CDR3 runs to 14 residues. Looked up from germline, CDR1 is SGHDT and CDR2 is YYEEEE. In DNA, the CDR3 is TGTGCCAGCAGCGAGACCGGGACTAGCTACGAGCAGTACTTC. This encodes CASSETGTSYEQYF.

A few counts support this clone. The rearrangement joins TRBV18 to TRBJ2-7; D not certain. CDR1 and CDR2 from the germline V gene are KGHSH and LQKENI. Trimming left V 5 bases short and J 2 bases short, with 10 bases between. The CDR3 is 13 amino acids. The CDR3 sequence is CASSNSHTYEQYF. CDR3 coding DNA: TGTGCCAGCTCAAACTCGCACACCTACGAGCAGTACTTC.

The chain links TRBV11-2 to TRBJ2-7; 7 bases match TRBD1. Germline V gives CDR1 SGHAT, CDR2 FQNNGV. The junction had 3 bases not matched to a gene; V was cut back by 5 bases and J by 2 bases. The CDR3 covers 13 residues. For the CDR3, the DNA is TGTGCCAGCAGCCGGGACAGAACCTACGAGCAGTACTTC. This sequence encodes CASSRDRTYEQYF.

V gene TRBV6-5 combines with J gene TRBJ2-5; D is undetermined. The CDR3 is 14 amino acids. The germline V gene encodes CDR1 MNHEY and CDR2 SVGAGI. V lost 0 bases and J 2 bases, leaving 7 bases between the germline ends. DNA of the CDR3: TGTGCCAGCAGTTACTCTGGGTTTCAAGAGACCCAGTACTTC. Residues: CASSYSGFQETQYF.

The genes are TRBV7-8 and TRBJ1-2; TRBD1 is a possible D gene (5 bases). Trimming took 4 bases from V and 0 from J, leaving 9 bases between them. This CDR3 is built from 14 residues. Looked up from germline, CDR1 is SGHVS and CDR2 is FQNEAQ. The CDR3 nucleotides are TGTGCCAGCAGCTACGACAGTCCTAACTATGGCTACACCTTC. Translated: CASSYDSPNYGYTF.

This rearrangement joins TRBV25-1 to TRBJ2-7, with no clear D. CDR3 length: 13 amino acids. V lost 3 bases and J lost 4, with 10 bases in between. CDR1 is MGHDK, CDR2 SYGVNS, per germline. Here the CDR3 DNA reads TGTGCCAGCAGTGACTCCACCCCATACGAGCAGTACTTC. Translating it yields CASSDSTPYEQYF.